This is a list of T cell receptor beta chains from one sample in a study of T-cell reconstitution after alpha-beta-depleted transplantation in children. TCRdb itself ran the PCR reads through MiXCR, one entry per CDR3 protein. The data contain about 210,000 distinct CDR3 sequences, over 15% of them seen just once; the ten biggest clones take up around 44%. The sequenced sample was PBMCs, mostly from graft donor cells, obtained 360 days after TCRalphabeta/CD19-depleted stem cell transplant. The source is a male patient aged 2 to 9 who had a stem cell transplant for acute lymphoblastic leukemia, so the T cells may come from the graft donor. The CDR3 runs from the conserved cysteine through the conserved F or W. The D gene is left open where the match is weak. Expanded clones are given a class, and other clones once, few, many or no size at all.

v_call	clone_size	d_call	j_call	cdr3_aa	cdr3_nt
TRBV12-3/TRBV12-4	.	TRBD2	TRBJ2-3	CASSPGTSGTDTQYF	TGTGCCAGCAGCCCCGGGACTAGCGGCACAGATACGCAGTATTTT
TRBV6-2/TRBV6-3	.	TRBD2	TRBJ2-7	CASAKGLAGVYEQYF	TGTGCCAGCGCTAAGGGACTAGCGGGAGTCTACGAGCAGTACTTC
TRBV7-6	few	TRBD1	TRBJ2-1	CASSPLDRGPYNEQFF	TGTGCCAGCAGCCCATTGGACAGGGGGCCCTACAATGAGCAGTTCTTC
TRBV20-1	few	TRBD1	TRBJ2-1	CSATGTGDYNEQFF	TGCAGTGCCACCGGGACAGGGGACTACAATGAGCAGTTCTTC
TRBV4-2	.	TRBD1	TRBJ1-4	CASSLKGAEKLFF	TGTGCCAGCAGCCTAAAGGGGGCTGAAAAACTGTTTTTT
TRBV9	many	.	TRBJ1-2	CASSVSGANYGYTF	TGTGCCAGCAGCGTTTCAGGGGCTAACTATGGCTACACCTTC
TRBV5-1	few	TRBD1	TRBJ2-4	CASSTGQGARVGAKNIQYF	TGCGCCAGCAGCACCGGACAGGGGGCGAGGGTCGGAGCCAAAAACATTCAGTACTTC
TRBV4-3	.	TRBD1	TRBJ1-6	CASSPQPRTGRNSPLHF	TGCGCCAGCAGCCCTCAACCTCGGACAGGACGTAATTCACCCCTCCACTTT
TRBV20-1	many	.	TRBJ1-1	CSARNSGAPGNTEAFF	TGCAGTGCTAGGAATTCGGGGGCGCCGGGGAACACTGAAGCTTTCTTT
TRBV30	.	.	TRBJ2-1	CAWDPPSSDEQFF	TGTGCCTGGGACCCCCCTTCTAGCGATGAGCAGTTCTTC
TRBV30	few	TRBD1	TRBJ1-2	CAWEIEDRVLNYGYTF	TGTGCCTGGGAAATCGAGGACAGGGTGTTGAACTATGGCTACACCTTC
TRBV20-1	few	TRBD1	TRBJ1-5	CSARDLSGLQGEGGPQHF	TGCAGTGCTAGAGACTTAAGCGGCCTACAGGGGGAGGGGGGGCCCCAGCATTTT
TRBV6-1	.	TRBD1	TRBJ1-1	CASRDRVFAEAFF	TGTGCCAGCCGGGACAGGGTTTTCGCTGAAGCTTTCTTT
TRBV12-3/TRBV12-4	many	TRBD2	TRBJ2-5	CASSLRTSKETQYF	TGTGCCAGCAGTTTACGGACTAGCAAGGAGACCCAGTACTTC
TRBV20-1	few	TRBD2	TRBJ2-3	CSARVLAGADTQYF	TGCAGTGCTAGGGTACTAGCGGGGGCAGATACGCAGTATTTT
TRBV12-2	few	.	TRBJ1-5	CASRPRPTGMRGSNQPQHF	TGTGCAAGTCGCCCACGGCCGACAGGGATGAGGGGTAGCAATCAGCCCCAGCATTTT
TRBV7-6	.	TRBD2	TRBJ2-3	CASSGLAGGTSFRTDTQYF	TGTGCCAGCAGCGGACTAGCGGGGGGGACCAGTTTCCGCACAGATACGCAGTATTTT
TRBV3-1	few	TRBD1	TRBJ1-1	CASSPNTGGGTEAFF	TGTGCCAGCAGCCCCAATACAGGGGGGGGAACTGAAGCTTTCTTT
TRBV12-3/TRBV12-4	many	TRBD2	TRBJ2-2	CASSSYRSGGTNTGELFF	TGTGCCAGCAGTTCATATCGTAGCGGGGGTACTAACACCGGGGAGCTGTTTTTT
TRBV20-1	few	TRBD1	TRBJ1-4	CSARDRQGVYGEKLFF	TGCAGTGCTAGAGATCGACAGGGGGTATACGGGGAAAAACTGTTTTTT
TRBV18	.	.	TRBJ2-5	CASSRTVEETQYF	TGTGCCAGCTCACGGACTGTGGAAGAGACCCAGTACTTC
TRBV5-1	.	TRBD2	TRBJ2-5	CASSPRLAYNQETQYF	TGCGCCAGCAGCCCCAGACTAGCGTATAACCAAGAGACCCAGTACTTC
TRBV6-2/TRBV6-3	few	.	TRBJ2-5	CASRPPRGRETQYF	TGTGCCAGCAGACCCCCTCGAGGGAGGGAGACCCAGTACTTC
TRBV6-6	few	.	TRBJ2-5	CASSYPKETQYF	TGTGCCAGCAGTTACCCGAAGGAGACCCAGTACTTC
TRBV7-2	.	.	TRBJ2-7	CASSRRTTSYEQYF	TGTGCCAGCAGCCGCCGGACTACCTCCTACGAGCAGTACTTC
TRBV10-3	.	.	TRBJ2-5	CATEDSQETQYF	TGTGCCACCGAGGACAGCCAAGAGACCCAGTACTTC
TRBV30	once	.	TRBJ2-5	CAWEEGEETQYF	TGTGCCTGGGAGGAAGGGGAAGAGACCCAGTACTTC
TRBV3-1	few	TRBD1	TRBJ1-1	CASSAGGTAEAFF	TGTGCCAGCAGCGCAGGGGGTACCGCTGAAGCTTTCTTT
TRBV4-3	.	.	TRBJ2-6	CASSQDAVYGANVLTF	TGCGCCAGCAGCCAAGATGCGGTCTACGGGGCCAACGTCCTGACTTTC
TRBV3-1	.	.	TRBJ2-7	CASSPPGTLYEQYF	TGTGCCAGCAGCCCACCCGGGACACTCTACGAGCAGTACTTC
TRBV2	many	.	TRBJ1-1	CASSTNTEAFF	TGTGCCAGCAGCACGAACACTGAAGCTTTCTTT
TRBV10-3	.	.	TRBJ2-7	CAITQGLDAYEQYF	TGTGCCATCACCCAGGGACTGGATGCCTACGAGCAGTACTTC
TRBV6-1	.	TRBD1	TRBJ2-1	CASRKGQGAVNEQFF	TGTGCCAGCCGTAAAGGACAGGGGGCTGTGAATGAGCAGTTCTTC
TRBV10-3	.	TRBD2	TRBJ2-1	CAISGLAGAEQFF	TGTGCCATCAGTGGCCTAGCGGGCGCTGAGCAGTTCTTC